The source of this T cell receptor beta chain is a study of response to subunit inactivated influenza vaccine. From germline, CDR1 is SGHRS and CDR2 YFSETQ. V lost 3 bases and J 10 bases, leaving 20 bases between the germline ends. This CDR3 contains 15 residues. TCRdb used MiXCR to reprocess the RT-PCR reads, holding one entry per CDR3 protein. Among 450,000 to 550,000 distinct CDR3 sequences listed, about 25% were seen once. This chain links TRBV5-1 with TRBJ2-1; either TRBD1 or TRBD2 may supply D (5 bases each). The input for sequencing was CD4+ T cells sorted from PBMCs, taken roughly 5 days after vaccination. The sequence derives from a man between 45 and 60 years old who received an inactivated influenza vaccine. This CDR3 reads CASSSSGAGAFEQFF. DNA of the CDR3: TGCGCCAGCAGCTCATCCGGAGCCGGGGCCTTCGAGCAGTTCTTC.